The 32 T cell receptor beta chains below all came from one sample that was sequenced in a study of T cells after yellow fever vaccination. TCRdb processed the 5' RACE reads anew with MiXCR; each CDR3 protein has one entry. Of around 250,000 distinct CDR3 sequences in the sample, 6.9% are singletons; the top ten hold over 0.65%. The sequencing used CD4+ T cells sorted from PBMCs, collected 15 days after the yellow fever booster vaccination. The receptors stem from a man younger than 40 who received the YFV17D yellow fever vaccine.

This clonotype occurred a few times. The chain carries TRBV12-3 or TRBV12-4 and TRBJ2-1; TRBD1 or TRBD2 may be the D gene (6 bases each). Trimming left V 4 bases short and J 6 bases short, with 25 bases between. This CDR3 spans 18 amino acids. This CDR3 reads CASSYPDSRAGLLNEQFF. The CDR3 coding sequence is TGTGCCAGCAGTTACCCGGACAGTCGAGCGGGCCTACTCAATGAGCAGTTCTTC.

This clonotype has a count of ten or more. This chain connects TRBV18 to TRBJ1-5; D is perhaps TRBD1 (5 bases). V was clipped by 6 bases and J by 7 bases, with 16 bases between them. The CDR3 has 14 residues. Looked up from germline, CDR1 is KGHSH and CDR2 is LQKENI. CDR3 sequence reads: CASSPGGISQPQHF. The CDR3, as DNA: TGTGCCAGCTCCCCCGGGGGGATAAGCCAGCCCCAGCATTTT.

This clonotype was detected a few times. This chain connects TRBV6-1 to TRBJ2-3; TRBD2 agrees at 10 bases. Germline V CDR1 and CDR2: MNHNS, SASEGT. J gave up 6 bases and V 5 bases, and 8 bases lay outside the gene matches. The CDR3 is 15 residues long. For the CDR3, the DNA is TGTGCCAGCAGTCGTCGTCTAGCGGGAGTGGATACGCAGTATTTT. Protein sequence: CASSRRLAGVDTQYF.

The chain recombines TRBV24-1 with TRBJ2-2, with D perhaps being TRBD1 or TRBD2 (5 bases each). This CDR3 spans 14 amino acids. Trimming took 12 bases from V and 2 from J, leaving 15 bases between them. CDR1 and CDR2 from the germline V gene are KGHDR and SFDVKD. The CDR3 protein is CAATGATNTGELFF. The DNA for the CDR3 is TGTGCCGCGACCGGGGCTACCAACACCGGGGAGCTGTTTTTT.

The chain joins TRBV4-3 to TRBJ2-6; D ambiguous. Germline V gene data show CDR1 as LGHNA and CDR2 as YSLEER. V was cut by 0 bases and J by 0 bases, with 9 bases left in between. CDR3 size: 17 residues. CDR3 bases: TGCGCCAGCAGCCAAGAAGTAGCAAACTCTGGGGCCAACGTCCTGACTTTC. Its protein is CASSQEVANSGANVLTF.

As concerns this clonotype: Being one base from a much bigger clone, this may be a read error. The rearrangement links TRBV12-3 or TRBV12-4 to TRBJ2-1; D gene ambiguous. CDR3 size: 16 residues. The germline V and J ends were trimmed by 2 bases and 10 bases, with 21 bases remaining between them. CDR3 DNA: TGTGCCAGCAGTTTAAAGGGCAGGAGCTTTGGCAAAGAGCAGTTCTTC. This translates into CASSLKGRSFGKEQFF.

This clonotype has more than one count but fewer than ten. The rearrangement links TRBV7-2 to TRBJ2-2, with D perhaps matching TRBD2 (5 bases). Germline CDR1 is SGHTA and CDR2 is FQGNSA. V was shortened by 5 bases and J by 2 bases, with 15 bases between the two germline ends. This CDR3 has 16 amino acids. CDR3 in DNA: TGTGCCAGCAGCCGCGGACTTGGAGGAAACACCGGGGAGCTGTTTTTT. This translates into CASSRGLGGNTGELFF.

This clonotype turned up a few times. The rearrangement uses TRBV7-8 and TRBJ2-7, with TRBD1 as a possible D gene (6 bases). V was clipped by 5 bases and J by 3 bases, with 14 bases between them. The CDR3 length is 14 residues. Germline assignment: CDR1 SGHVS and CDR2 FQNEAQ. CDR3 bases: TGTGCCAGCAGCCGGACAGCCCGAATCTACGAGCAGTACTTC. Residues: CASSRTARIYEQYF.

The CDR3 nucleotides are TGTGCCAGCCCCCCTACCGCCGGGACAGGGGGAGGTCCGGAGCAGTACTTC. It codes for CASPPTAGTGGGPEQYF. The genes are TRBV28 and TRBJ2-7; 11 nucleotides align to TRBD1. Germline CDR1 is MDHEN and CDR2 is SYDVKM. The junction had 19 bases not matched to a gene; V was cut back by 8 bases and J by 7 bases. The CDR3 extends over 17 amino acids.

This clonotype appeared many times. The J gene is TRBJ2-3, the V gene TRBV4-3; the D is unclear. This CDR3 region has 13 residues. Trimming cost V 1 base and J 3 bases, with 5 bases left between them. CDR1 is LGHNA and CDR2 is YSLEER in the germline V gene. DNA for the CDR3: TGCGCCAGCAGCCAAGTTTCGACAGATACGCAGTATTTT. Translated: CASSQVSTDTQYF.

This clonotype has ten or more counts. DNA for the CDR3: TGTGCCAGCAGCAACCTAGACAGGGGGGGGAAGACCCAGTACTTC. It specifies CASSNLDRGGKTQYF. The chain links TRBV12-3 or TRBV12-4 to TRBJ2-5; 9 bases agree with TRBD1. The CDR3 contains 15 residues. Trimming at V came to 6 bases and at J to 6 bases, leaving 11 bases not matched to a gene.

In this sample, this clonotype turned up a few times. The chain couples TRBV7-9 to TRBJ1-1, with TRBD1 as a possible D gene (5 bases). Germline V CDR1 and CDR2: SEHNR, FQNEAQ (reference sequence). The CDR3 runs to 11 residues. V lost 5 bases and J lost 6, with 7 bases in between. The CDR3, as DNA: TGTGCCAGCAGCCCACAGGCTGAAGCTTTCTTT. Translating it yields CASSPQAEAFF.

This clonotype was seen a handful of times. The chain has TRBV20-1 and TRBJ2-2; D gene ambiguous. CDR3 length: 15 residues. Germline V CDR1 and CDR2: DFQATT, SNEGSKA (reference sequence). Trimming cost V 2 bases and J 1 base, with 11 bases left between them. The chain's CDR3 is CSARPSALNTGELFF. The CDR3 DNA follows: TGCAGTGCTAGACCTTCTGCATTGAACACCGGGGAGCTGTTTTTT.

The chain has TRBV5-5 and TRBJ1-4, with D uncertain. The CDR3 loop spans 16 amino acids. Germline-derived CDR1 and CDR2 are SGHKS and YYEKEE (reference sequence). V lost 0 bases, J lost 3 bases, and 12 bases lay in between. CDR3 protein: CASSLVSGPANEKLFF. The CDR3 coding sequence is TGTGCCAGCAGCTTGGTGTCAGGTCCGGCTAATGAAAAACTGTTTTTT.

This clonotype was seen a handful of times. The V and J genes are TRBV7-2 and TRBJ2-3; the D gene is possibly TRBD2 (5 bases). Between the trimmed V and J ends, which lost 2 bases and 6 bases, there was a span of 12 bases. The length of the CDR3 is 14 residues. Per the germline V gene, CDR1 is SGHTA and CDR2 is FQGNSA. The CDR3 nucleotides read TGTGCCAGCAGCTTACTAGCCCCCGCGGATACGCAGTATTTT. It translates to CASSLLAPADTQYF.

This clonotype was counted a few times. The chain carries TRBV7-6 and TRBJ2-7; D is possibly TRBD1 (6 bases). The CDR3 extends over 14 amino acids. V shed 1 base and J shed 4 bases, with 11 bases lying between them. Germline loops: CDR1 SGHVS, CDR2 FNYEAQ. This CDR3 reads CASSLVPGEYEQYF. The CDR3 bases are TGTGCCAGCAGCTTAGTTCCAGGGGAGTACGAGCAGTACTTC.

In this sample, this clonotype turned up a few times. The CDR3, as DNA: TGCAGTGCTAGATGGGGAGGGATTGGTAATCAGCCCCAGCATTTT. Protein: CSARWGGIGNQPQHF. The gene calls are TRBV20-1 and TRBJ1-5; D ambiguous. CDR1 is DFQATT, CDR2 SNEGSKA, per germline (reference sequence). This CDR3 has 15 amino acids. Deletions cut 2 bases from V and 4 bases from J, with 15 bases between.

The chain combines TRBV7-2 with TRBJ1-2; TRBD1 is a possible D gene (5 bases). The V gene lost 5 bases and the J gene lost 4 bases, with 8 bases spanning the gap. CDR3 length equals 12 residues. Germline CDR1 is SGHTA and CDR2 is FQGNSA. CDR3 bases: TGTGCCAGCAGCCGGGACGGCTATGGCTACACCTTC. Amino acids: CASSRDGYGYTF.

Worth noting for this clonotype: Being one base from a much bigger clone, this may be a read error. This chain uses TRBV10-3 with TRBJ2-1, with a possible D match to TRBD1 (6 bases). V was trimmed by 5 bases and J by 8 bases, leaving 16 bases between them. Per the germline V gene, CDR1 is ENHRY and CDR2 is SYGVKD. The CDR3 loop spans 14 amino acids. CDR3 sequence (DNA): TGTGCCATCAGTCTGACTGAGGACAGTGATGAGCAGTTCTTC. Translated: CAISLTEDSDEQFF.

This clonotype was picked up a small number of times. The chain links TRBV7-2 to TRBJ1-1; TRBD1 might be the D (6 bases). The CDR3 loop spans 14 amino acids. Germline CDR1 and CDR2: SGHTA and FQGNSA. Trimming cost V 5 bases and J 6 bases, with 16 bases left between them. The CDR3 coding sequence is TGTGCCAGCAGCCCCTCCGGGACACAATCTGAAGCTTTCTTT. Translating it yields CASSPSGTQSEAFF.

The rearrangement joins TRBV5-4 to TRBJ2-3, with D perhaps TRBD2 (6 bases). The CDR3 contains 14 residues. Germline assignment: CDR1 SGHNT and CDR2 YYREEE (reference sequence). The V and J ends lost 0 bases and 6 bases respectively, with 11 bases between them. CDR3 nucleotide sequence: TGTGCCAGCAGCTTGGAGGAGGGCGGGGATACGCAGTATTTT. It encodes CASSLEEGGDTQYF.

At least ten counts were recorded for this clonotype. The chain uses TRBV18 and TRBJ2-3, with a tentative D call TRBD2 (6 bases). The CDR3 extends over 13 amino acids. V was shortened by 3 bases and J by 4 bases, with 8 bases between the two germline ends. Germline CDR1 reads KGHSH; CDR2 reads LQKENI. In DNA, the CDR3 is TGTGCCAGCTCACCGTCGGGGGCAGATACGCAGTATTTT. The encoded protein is CASSPSGADTQYF.

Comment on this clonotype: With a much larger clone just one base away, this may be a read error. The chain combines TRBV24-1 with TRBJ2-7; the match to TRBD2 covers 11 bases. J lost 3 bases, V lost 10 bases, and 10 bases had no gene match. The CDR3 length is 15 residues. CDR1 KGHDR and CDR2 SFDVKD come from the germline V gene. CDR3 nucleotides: TGTGCCACACTAGCGGGAGCCATTTCTTTCTACGAGCAGTACTTC. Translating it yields CATLAGAISFYEQYF.

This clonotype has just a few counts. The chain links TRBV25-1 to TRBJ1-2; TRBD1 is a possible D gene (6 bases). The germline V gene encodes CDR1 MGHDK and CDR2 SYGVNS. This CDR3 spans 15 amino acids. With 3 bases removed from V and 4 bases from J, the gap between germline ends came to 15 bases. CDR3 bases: TGTGCCAGCAGTGAGGAGGGGGACGGTGGCTATGGCTACACCTTC. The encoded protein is CASSEEGDGGYGYTF.

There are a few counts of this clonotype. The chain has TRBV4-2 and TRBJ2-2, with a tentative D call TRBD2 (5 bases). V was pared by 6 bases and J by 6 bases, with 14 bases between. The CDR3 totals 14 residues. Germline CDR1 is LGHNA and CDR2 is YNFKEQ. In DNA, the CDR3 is TGTGCCAGCAGAAAGGGTGGGAGTCCCGGGGAGCTGTTTTTT. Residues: CASRKGGSPGELFF.

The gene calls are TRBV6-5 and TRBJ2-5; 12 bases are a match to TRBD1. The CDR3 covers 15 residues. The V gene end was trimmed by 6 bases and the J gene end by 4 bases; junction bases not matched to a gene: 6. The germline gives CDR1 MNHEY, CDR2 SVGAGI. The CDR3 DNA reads TGTGCCAGCAGACCCGGGACAGGGGGCGCAGAGACCCAGTACTTC. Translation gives CASRPGTGGAETQYF.

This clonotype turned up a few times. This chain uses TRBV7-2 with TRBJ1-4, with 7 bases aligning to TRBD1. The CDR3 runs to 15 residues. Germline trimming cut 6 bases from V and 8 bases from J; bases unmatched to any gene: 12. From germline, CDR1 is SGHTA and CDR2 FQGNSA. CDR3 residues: CASRTGRATTEKLFF. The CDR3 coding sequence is TGTGCCAGCAGGACAGGGAGGGCCACGACGGAAAAACTGTTTTTT.

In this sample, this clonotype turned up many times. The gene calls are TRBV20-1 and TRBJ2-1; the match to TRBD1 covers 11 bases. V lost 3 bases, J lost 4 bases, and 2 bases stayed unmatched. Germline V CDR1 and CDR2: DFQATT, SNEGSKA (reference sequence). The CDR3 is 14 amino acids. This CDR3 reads CSARGQGVYNEQFF. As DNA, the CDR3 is TGCAGTGCTAGGGGACAGGGGGTTTACAATGAGCAGTTCTTC.

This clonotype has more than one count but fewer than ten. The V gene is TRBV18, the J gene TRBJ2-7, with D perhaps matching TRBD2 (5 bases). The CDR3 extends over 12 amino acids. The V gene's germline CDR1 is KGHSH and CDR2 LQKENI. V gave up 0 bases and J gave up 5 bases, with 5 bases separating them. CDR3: CASSPPGNEQYF. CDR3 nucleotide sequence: TGTGCCAGCTCACCACCCGGGAACGAGCAGTACTTC.

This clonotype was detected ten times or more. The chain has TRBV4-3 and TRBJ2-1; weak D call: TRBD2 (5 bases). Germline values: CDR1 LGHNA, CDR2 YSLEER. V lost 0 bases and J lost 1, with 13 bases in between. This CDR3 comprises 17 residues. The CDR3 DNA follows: TGCGCCAGCAGCCAAGATGGGGTAGCGAATTCCTACAATGAGCAGTTCTTC. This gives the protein CASSQDGVANSYNEQFF.

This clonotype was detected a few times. CDR3 sequence (DNA): TGTGCCAGCAGCTTAGGCCTGGCCCACACAGATACGCAGTATTTT. Translation: CASSLGLAHTDTQYF. The chain recombines TRBV7-2 with TRBJ2-3; D is uncertain. This CDR3 has 15 amino acids. Germline assignment: CDR1 SGHTA and CDR2 FQGNSA. V lost 1 base to trimming and J lost 2 bases, with 10 bases between them.

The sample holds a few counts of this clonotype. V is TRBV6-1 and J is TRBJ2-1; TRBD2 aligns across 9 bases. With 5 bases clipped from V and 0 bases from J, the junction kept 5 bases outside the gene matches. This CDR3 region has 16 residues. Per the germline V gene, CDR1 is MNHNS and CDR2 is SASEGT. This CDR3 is CASSRLSGSSYNEQFF. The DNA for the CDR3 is TGTGCCAGCAGTCGGCTTAGCGGGAGCTCCTACAATGAGCAGTTCTTC.